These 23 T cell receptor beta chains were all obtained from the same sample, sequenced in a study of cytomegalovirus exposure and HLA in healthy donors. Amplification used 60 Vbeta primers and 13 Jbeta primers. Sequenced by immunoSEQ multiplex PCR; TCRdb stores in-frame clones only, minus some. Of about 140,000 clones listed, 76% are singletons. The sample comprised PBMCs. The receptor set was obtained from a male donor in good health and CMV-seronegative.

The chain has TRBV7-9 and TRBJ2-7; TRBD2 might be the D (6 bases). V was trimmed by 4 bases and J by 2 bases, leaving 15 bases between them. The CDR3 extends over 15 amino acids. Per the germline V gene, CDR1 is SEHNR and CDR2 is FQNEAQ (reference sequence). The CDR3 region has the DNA TGTGCCAGCAGCTCCCATGGAGGGTCACCCTACGAGCAGTACTTC. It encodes CASSSHGGSPYEQYF.

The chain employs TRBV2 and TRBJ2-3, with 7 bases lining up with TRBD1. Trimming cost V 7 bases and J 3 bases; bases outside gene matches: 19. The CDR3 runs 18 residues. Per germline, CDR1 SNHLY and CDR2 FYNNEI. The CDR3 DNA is TGTGCCAGCACCTCAAGGGACAGCCCCTCAGAATGGACAGATACGCAGTATTTT. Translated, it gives CASTSRDSPSEWTDTQYF.

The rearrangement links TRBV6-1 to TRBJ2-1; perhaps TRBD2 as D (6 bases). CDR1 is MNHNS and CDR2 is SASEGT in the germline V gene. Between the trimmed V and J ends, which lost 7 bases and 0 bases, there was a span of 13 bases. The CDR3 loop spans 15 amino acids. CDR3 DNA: TGTGCCAGCACCGATGGCGGGACCTCCTACAATGAGCAGTTCTTC. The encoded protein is CASTDGGTSYNEQFF.

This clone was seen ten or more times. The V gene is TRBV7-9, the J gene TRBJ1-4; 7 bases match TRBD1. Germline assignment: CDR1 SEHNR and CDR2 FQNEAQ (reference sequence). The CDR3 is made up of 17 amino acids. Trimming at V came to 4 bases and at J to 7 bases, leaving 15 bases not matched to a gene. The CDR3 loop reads CASSWNRGRGMSEKLFF. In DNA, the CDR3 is TGTGCCAGCAGCTGGAATCGGGGCAGGGGGATGAGTGAAAAACTGTTTTTT.

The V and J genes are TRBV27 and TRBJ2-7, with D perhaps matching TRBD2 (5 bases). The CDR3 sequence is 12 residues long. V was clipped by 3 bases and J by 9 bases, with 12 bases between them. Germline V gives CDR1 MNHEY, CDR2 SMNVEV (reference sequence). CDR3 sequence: CASSLGRQWQYF. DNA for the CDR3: TGTGCCAGCAGTTTGGGGAGACAATGGCAGTACTTC.

The CDR3 coding sequence is TGTGCCAGTAGTATGGGACAGGGGGCCTCCTACGAGCAGTACTTC. This translates into CASSMGQGASYEQYF. The V call is TRBV19, the J call TRBJ2-7, with 12 positions matching TRBD1. CDR1 is LNHDA and CDR2 is SQIVND in the germline V gene (reference sequence). V lost 3 bases and J lost 0; bases outside the gene matches: 0. This CDR3 is 15 amino acids long.

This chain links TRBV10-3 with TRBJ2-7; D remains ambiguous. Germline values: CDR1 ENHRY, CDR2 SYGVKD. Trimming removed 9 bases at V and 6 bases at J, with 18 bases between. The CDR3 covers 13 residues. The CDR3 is CAIGVLSLREQYF. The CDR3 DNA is TGTGCCATTGGAGTCCTCAGCCTCCGCGAGCAGTACTTC.

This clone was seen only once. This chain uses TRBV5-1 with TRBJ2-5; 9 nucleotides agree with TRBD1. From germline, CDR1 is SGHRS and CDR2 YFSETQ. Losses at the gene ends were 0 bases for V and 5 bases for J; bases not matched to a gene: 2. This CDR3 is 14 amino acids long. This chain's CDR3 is CASSLGGQGETQYF. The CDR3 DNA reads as TGCGCCAGCAGCTTGGGAGGACAGGGGGAGACCCAGTACTTC.

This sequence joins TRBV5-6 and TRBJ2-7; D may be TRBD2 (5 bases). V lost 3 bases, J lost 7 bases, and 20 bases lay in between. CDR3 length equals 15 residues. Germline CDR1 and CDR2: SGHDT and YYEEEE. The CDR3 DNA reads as TGTGCCAGCAGCTATAGACCCGATACGCGAGGGGAGCAGTACTTC. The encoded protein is CASSYRPDTRGEQYF.

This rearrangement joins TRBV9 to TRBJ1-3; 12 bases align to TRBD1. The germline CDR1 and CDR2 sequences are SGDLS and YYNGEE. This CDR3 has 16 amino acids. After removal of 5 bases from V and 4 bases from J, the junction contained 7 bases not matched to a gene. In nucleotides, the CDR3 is TGTGCCAGCAGACCGGGACAGGGGGCGGAAGGAAACACCATATATTTT. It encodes CASRPGQGAEGNTIYF.

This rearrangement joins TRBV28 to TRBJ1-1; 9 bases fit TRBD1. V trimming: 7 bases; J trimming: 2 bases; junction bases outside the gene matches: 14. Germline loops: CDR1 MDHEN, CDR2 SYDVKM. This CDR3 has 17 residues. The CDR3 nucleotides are TGTGCCAGCAAAGTCACCGGGACAGGGTATTCCAACACTGAAGCTTTCTTT. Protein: CASKVTGTGYSNTEAFF. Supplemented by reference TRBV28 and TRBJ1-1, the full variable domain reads DVKVTQSSRYLVKRTGEKVFLECVQDMDHENMFWYRQDPGLGLRLIYFSYDVKMKEKGDIPEGYSVSREKKERFSLILESASTNQTSMYLCASKVTGTGYSNTEAFFGQGTRLTVV.

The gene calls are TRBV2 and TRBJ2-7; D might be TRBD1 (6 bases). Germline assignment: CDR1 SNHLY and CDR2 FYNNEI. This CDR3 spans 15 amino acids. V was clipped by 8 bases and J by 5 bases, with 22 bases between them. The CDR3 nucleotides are TGTGCCAGCGGGTCGGACAGACCACGGGGCAACGAGCAGTACTTC. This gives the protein CASGSDRPRGNEQYF.

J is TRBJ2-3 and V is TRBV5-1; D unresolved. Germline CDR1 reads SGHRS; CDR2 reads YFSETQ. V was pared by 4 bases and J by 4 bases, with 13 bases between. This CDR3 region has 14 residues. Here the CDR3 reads CASSPALGSDTQYF. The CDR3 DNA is TGCGCCAGCAGCCCCGCCCTAGGTTCAGATACGCAGTATTTT.

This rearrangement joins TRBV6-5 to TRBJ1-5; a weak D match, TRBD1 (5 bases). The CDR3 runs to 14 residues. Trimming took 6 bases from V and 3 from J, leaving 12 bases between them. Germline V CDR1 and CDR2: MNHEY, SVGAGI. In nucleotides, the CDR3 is TGTGCCAGCAGGAACGGGGGGTACAATCAGCCCCAGCATTTT. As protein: CASRNGGYNQPQHF.

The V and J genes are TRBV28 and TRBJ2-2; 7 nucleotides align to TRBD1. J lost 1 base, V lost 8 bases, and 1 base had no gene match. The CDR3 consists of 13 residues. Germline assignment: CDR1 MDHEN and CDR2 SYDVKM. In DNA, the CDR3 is TGTGCCAGCTGGACAGGGAACACCGGGGAGCTGTTTTTT. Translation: CASWTGNTGELFF.

The CDR3 DNA reads TGTGCCAGCAGCGTAGAGGGGACCGACGGGGGCTACGAGCAGTACTTC. Protein: CASSVEGTDGGYEQYF. The chain carries TRBV9 and TRBJ2-7; D is possibly TRBD2 (6 bases). Germline V gene lookup returns CDR1 SGDLS and CDR2 YYNGEE. V shed 0 bases and J shed 3 bases, with 16 bases lying between them. CDR3 size: 16 residues. The whole variable domain, filled in from reference TRBV9 and TRBJ2-7, reads DSGVTQTPKHLITATGQRVTLRCSPRSGDLSVYWYQQSLDQGLQFLIQYYNGEERAKGNILERFSAQQFPDLHSELNLSSLELGDSALYFCASSVEGTDGGYEQYFGPGTRLTVT.

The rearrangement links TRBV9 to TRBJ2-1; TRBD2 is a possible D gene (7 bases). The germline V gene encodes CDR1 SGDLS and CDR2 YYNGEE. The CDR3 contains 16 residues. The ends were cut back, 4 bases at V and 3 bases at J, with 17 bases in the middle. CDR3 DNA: TGTGCCAGCAGCCGCCAGGGGACTACCAGCTACAATGAGCAGTTCTTC. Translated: CASSRQGTTSYNEQFF.

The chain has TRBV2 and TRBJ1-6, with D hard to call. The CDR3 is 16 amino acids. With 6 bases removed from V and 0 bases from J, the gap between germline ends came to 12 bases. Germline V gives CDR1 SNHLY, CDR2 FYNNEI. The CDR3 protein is CASRITVSSYNSPLHF. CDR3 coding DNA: TGTGCCAGCAGGATCACAGTTAGCTCCTATAATTCACCCCTCCACTTT.

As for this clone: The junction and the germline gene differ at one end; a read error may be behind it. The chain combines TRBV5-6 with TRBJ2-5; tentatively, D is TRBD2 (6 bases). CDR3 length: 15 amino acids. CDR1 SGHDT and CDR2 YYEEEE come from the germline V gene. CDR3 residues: CASSLSGTGQGTQYF. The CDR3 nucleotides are TGTGCCAGCAGCCTTAGCGGAACCGGTCAAGGGACCCAGTACTTC.

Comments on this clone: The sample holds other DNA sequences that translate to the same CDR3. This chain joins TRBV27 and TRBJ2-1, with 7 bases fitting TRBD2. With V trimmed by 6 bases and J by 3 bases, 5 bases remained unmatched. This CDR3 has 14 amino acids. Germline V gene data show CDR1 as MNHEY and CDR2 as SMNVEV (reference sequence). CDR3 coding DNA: TGTGCCAGCAGCGTAGGGGAGGGCTACAATGAGCAGTTCTTC. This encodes CASSVGEGYNEQFF.

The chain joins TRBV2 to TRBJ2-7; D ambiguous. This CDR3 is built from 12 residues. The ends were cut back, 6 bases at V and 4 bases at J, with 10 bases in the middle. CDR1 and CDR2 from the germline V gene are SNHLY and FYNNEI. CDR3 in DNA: TGTGCCAGCAGGCATCTAGGTTACGAGCAGTACTTC. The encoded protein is CASRHLGYEQYF. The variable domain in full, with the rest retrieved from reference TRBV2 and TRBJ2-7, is EPEVTQTPSHQVTQMGQEVILRCVPISNHLYFYWYRQILGQKVEFLVSFYNNEISEKSEIFDDQFSVERPDGSNFTLKIRSTKLEDSAMYFCASRHLGYEQYFGPGTRLTVT.

The DNA for the CDR3 is TGCAGTTCCCTACCGGGAGATACGCAGTATTTT. Protein: CSSLPGDTQYF. This chain links TRBV20-1 with TRBJ2-3; D call uncertain. V lost 8 bases and J 5 bases, leaving 11 bases between the germline ends. Germline loops: CDR1 DFQATT, CDR2 SNEGSKA (reference sequence). CDR3 length equals 11 residues.

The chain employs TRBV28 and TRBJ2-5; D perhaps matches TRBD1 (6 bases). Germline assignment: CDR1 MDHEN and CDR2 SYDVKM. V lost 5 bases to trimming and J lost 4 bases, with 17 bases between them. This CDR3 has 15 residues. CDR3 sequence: CASSRNREGGETQYF. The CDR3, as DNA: TGTGCCAGCAGTCGAAACAGGGAAGGGGGAGAGACCCAGTACTTC.